The clone carrying this T cell receptor beta chain was seen repeatedly, ten times or more. Its antigen is not known. These data belong to a study of T cells in Graves' hyperthyroidism and ophthalmopathy. Study-wide background: Peripheral blood samples were taken at initial diagnosis, prior to any treatment.

The germline gives CDR1 SGHRS, CDR2 YFSETQ. This CDR3 has 15 residues. Trimming stripped 0 bases from V and 5 bases from J, with 11 bases between. General study findings and limits: Most thyroid clonotypes with frequency above 0.001 were detected in blood.

RNA transcripts gave rise to amplified TCR beta CDR3 regions. TCR CDR3 underwent first-round RT-PCR with the HTBI primer set. TCRdb re-called the multiplex PCR reads through MiXCR, storing one row per CDR3 protein. The data contain around 490,000 distinct CDR3 sequences, about 20% of them singletons. Lactation, pregnancy, other autoimmune disease or uncontrolled infection led to exclusion of patients. PBMCs stemmed from 10 ml fresh peripheral blood. This sequence joins TRBV5-1 and TRBJ2-2; D unclear. This TCR was sampled from a man in his forties with Graves' ophthalmopathy. The sample taken for sequencing was blood. The DNA for the CDR3 is TGCGCCAGCAGCTTGGTAGGGCCACAGACCGGGGAGCTGTTTTTT. As protein: CASSLVGPQTGELFF.